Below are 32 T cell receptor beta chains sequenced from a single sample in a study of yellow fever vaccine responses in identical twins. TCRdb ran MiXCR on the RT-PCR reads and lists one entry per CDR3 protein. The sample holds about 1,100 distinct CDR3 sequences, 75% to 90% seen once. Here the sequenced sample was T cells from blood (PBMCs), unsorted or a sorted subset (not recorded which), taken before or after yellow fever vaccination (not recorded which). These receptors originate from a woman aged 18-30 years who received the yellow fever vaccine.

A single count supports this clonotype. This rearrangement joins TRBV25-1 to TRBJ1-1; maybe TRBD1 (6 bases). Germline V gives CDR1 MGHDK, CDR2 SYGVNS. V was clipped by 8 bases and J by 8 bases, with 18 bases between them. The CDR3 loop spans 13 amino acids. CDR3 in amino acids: CASSRGGEMEAFF. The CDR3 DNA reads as TGTGCCAGCTCTCGTGGGGGCGAAATGGAAGCTTTCTTT.

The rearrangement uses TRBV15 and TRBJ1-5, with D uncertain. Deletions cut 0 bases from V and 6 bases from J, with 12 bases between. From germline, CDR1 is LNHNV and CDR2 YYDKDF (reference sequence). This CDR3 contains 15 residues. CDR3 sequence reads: CATSRDPGVGQPQHF. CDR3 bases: TGTGCCACCAGCAGAGATCCCGGGGTTGGTCAGCCCCAGCATTTT.

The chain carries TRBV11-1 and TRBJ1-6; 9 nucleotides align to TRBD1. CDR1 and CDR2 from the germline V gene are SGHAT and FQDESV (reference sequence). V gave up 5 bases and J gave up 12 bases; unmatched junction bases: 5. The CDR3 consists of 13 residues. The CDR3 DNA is TGTGCCAGCAGCCCCGGGACAGGGCTACCCCTCCACTTT. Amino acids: CASSPGTGLPLHF.

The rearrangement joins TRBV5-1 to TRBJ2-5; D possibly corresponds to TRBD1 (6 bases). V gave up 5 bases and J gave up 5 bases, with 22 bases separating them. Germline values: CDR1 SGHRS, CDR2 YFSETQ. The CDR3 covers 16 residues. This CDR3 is CASSHTTTGRRETQYF. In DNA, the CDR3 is TGCGCCAGCAGTCATACCACGACAGGCCGCAGGGAGACCCAGTACTTC.

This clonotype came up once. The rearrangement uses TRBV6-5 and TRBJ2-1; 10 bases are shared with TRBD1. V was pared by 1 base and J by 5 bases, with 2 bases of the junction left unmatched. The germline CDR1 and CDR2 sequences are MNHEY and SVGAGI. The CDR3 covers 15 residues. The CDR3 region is CASSYWGTGDNEQFF. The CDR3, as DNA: TGTGCCAGCAGTTACTGGGGGACAGGGGACAATGAGCAGTTCTTC.

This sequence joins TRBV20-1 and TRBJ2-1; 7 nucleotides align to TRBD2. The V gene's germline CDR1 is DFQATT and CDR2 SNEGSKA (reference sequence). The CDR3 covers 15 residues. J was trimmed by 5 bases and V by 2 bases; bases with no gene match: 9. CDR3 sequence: CSARNPRETNNEQFF. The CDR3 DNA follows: TGCAGTGCTAGAAATCCGCGGGAGACCAACAATGAGCAGTTCTTC.

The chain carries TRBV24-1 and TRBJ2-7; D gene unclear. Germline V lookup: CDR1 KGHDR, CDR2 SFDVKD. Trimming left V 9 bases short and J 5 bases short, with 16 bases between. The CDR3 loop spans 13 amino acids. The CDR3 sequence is CATPEAFFNEQYV. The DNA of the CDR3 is TGTGCCACCCCTGAGGCATTCTTCAACGAGCAGTACGTC.

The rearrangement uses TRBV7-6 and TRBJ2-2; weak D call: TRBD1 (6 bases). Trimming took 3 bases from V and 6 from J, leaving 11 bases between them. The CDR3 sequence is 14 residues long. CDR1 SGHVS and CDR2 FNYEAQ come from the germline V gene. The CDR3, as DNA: TGTGCCAGCAGCTTGGGGAACAGGGCCGGGGAGCTGTTTTTT. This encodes CASSLGNRAGELFF.

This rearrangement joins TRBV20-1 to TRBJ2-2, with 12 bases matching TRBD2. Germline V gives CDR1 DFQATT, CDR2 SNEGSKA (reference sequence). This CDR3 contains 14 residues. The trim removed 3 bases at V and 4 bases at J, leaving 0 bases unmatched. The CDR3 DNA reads TGCAGTGCTAGGACTAGCGGGAGCACCGGGGAGCTGTTTTTT. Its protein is CSARTSGSTGELFF.

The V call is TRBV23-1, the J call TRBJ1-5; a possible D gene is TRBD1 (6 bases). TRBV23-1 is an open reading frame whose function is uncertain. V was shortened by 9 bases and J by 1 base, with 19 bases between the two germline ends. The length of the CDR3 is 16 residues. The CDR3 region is CASTFTGTSSNQPQHF. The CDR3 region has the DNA TGCGCCAGTACCTTTACAGGGACCTCAAGCAATCAGCCCCAGCATTTT.

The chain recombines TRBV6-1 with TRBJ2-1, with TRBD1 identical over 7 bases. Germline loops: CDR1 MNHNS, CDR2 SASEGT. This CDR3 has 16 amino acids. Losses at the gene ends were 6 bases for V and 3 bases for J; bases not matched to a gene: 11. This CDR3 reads CASSLSAGTDYNEQFF. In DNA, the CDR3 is TGTGCCAGCAGCCTCTCCGCCGGGACAGACTACAATGAGCAGTTCTTC.

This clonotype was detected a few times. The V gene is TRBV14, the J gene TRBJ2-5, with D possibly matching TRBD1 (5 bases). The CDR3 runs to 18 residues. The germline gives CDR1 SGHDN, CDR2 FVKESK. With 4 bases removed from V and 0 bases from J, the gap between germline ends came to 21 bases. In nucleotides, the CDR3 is TGTGCCAGCAGCCCCCGGTACAAGGGCAGGGTAAACCAAGAGACCCAGTACTTC. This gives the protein CASSPRYKGRVNQETQYF.

In DNA form, the CDR3 reads TGCGCCAGCAGCTTGGAAAGCTCTGGGGCCAACGTCCTGACTTTC. Translating gives CASSLESSGANVLTF. This chain joins TRBV5-1 and TRBJ2-6, with no clear D. Germline CDR1 and CDR2: SGHRS and YFSETQ. This CDR3 has 15 residues. Between the trimmed V and J ends, which lost 0 bases and 0 bases, there was a span of 4 bases.

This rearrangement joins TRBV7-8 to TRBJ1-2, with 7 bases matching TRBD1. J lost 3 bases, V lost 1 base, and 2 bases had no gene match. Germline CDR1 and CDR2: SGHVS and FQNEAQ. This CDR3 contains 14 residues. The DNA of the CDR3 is TGTGCCAGCAGCTTAGGAGGGACAGACTATGGCTACACCTTC. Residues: CASSLGGTDYGYTF.

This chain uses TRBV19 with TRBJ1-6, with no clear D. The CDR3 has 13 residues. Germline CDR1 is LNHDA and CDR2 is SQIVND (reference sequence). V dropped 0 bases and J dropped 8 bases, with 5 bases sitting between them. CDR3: CASSIDKDSPLHF. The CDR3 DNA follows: TGTGCCAGTAGTATAGATAAAGATTCACCCCTCCACTTT.

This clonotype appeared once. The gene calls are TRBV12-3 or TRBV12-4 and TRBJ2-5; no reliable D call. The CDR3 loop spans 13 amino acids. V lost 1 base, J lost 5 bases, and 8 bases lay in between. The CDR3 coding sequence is TGTGCCAGCAGTTTAGTTCGTTACGAGACCCAGTACTTC. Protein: CASSLVRYETQYF.

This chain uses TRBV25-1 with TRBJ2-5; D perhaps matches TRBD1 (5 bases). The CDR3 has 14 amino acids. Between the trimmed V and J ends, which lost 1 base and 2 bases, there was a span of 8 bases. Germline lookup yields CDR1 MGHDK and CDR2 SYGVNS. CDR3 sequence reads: CASSESSGQETQYF. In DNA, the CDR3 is TGTGCCAGCAGTGAATCTTCAGGGCAAGAGACCCAGTACTTC.

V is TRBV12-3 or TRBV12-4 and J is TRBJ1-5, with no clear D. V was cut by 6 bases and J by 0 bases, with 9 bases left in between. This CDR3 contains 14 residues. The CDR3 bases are TGTGCCAGCAGCTGGACGCCTAGCAATCAGCCCCAGCATTTT. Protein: CASSWTPSNQPQHF.

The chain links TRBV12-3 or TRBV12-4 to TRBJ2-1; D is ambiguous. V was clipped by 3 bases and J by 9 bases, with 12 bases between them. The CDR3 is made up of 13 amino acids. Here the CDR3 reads CASSFSFRTEQFF. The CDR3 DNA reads TGTGCCAGCAGTTTCTCGTTTAGGACTGAGCAGTTCTTC.

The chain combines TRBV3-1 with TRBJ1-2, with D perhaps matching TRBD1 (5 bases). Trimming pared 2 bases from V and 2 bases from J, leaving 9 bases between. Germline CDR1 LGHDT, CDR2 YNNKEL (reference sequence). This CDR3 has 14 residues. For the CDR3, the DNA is TGTGCCAGCAGCCAATGGACAAAAAACTATGGCTACACCTTC. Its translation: CASSQWTKNYGYTF. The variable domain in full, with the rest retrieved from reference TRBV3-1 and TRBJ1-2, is DTAVSQTPKYLVTQMGNDKSIKCEQNLGHDTMYWYKQDSKKFLKIMFSYNNKELIINETVPNRFSPKSPDKAHLNLHINSLELGDSAVYFCASSQWTKNYGYTFGSGTRLTVV.

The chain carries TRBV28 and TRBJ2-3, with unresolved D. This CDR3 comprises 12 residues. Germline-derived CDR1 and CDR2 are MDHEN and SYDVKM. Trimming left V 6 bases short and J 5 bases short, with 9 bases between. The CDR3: CASSPEVDTQYF. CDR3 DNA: TGTGCCAGCAGCCCTGAGGTAGATACGCAGTATTTT.

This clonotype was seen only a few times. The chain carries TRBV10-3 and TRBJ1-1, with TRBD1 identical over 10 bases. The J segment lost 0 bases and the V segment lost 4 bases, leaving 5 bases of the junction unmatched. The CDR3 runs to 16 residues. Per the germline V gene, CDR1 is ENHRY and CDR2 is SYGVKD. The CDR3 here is CAISAGTGAVNTEAFF. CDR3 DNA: TGTGCCATCAGTGCAGGGACAGGGGCTGTGAACACTGAAGCTTTCTTT.

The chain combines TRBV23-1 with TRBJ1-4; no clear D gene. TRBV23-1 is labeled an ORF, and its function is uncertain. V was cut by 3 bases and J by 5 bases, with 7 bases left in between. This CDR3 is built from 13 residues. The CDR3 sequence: CASSQGWNEKLFF. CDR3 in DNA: TGCGCCAGCAGTCAGGGGTGGAATGAAAAACTGTTTTTT.

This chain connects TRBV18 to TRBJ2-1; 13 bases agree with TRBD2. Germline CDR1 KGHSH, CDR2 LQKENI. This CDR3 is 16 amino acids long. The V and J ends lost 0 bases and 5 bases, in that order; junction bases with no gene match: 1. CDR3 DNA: TGTGCCAGCTCACCACCGGGACTAGCGGGAAACAATGAGCAGTTCTTC. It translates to CASSPPGLAGNNEQFF.

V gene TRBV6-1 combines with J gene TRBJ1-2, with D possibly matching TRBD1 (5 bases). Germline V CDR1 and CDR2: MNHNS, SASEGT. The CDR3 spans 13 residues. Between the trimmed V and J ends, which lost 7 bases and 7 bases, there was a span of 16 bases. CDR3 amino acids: CASTAGGLSGYTF. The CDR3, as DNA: TGTGCCAGCACCGCCGGGGGACTTAGTGGCTACACCTTC.

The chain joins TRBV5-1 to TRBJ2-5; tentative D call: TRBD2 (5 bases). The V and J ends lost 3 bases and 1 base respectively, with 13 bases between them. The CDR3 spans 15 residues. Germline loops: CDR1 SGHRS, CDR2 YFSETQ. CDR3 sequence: CASSSSASSQETQYF. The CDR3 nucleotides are TGCGCCAGCAGCTCTTCAGCTAGCAGCCAAGAGACCCAGTACTTC.

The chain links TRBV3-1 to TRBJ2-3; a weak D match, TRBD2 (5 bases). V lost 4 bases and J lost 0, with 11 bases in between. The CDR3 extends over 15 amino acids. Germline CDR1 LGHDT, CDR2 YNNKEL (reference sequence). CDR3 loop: CASSPRAASTDTQYF. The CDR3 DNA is TGTGCCAGCAGCCCGAGAGCGGCAAGCACAGATACGCAGTATTTT.

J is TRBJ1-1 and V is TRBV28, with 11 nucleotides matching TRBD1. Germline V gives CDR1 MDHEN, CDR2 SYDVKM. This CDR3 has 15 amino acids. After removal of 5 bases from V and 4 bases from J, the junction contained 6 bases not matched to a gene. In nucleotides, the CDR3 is TGTGCCAGCAGTCCGGCCGGGACAGGGGGCACTGAAGCTTTCTTT. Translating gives CASSPAGTGGTEAFF.

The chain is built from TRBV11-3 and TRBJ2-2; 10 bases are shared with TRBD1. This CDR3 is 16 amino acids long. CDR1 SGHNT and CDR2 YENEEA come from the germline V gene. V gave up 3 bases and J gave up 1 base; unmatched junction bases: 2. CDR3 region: CASSLGTGVNTGELFF. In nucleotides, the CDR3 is TGTGCCAGCAGCTTGGGGACAGGGGTGAACACCGGGGAGCTGTTTTTT.

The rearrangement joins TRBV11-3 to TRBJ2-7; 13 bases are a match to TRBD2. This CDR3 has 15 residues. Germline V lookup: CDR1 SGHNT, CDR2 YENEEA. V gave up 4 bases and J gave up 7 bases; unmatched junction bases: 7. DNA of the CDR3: TGTGCCAGCAGCTCGAGACTAGCGGGAGGTCTAGAGCAGTACTTC. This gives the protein CASSSRLAGGLEQYF.

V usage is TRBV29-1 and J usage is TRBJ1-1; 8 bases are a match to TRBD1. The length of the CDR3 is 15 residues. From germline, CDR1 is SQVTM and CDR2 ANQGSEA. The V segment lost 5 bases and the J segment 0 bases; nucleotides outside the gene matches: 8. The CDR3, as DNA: TGCAGCGTTCCCCGGGACAGGAATATGAACACTGAAGCTTTCTTT. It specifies CSVPRDRNMNTEAFF.

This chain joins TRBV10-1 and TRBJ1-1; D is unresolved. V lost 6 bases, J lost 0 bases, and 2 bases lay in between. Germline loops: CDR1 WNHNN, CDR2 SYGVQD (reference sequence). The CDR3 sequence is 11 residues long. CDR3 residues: CASRVNTEAFF. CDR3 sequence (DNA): TGCGCCAGCAGGGTGAACACTGAAGCTTTCTTT.